This TCR beta chain was identified during a study of sequential checkpoint blockade in melanoma. Study-level background: Patients were randomized 1:1 to nivolumab-then-ipilimumab or ipilimumab-then-nivolumab first-line. Under 95 pretreatment tumor DNA samples were TCRβ immunosequenced.

Treatment meaning: randomized to nivolumab then ipilimumab (arm A) or the reverse (arm B). TCRdb keeps only in-frame clones here, not all; method: immunoSEQ multiplex PCR. The sample includes under 2,500 clones, roughly 20% of them seen just once. CDR1 and CDR2 from the germline V gene are MNHGY and SAAAGT. The CDR3 is 14 amino acids. Trimming removed 6 bases at V and 4 bases at J, with 16 bases between. The clonotype was recovered from a human donor with melanoma. The specimen comprised tumor tissue (inferred from file names), sampled from a patient given nivolumab and ipilimumab in sequence. The genes are TRBV6-8 and TRBJ2-7; tentatively, D is TRBD2 (6 bases). CDR3 loop: CASRWGGSLYEQYF. DNA of the CDR3: TGTGCCAGCAGGTGGGGAGGCTCTCTTTACGAGCAGTACTTC.